This T cell receptor (beta chain) was profiled in a study of regulatory T cells in long-lasting Graves disease. Combining iRepertoire HTBI primers with Arm-PCR of CDR3 regions, the authors built TCR beta libraries. TCRdb re-analysed the multiplex PCR reads in MiXCR, keeping a single row per CDR3 protein. The table has 500,000 to 800,000 distinct CDR3 sequences, roughly 30% seen once. Specified time point: persistent/refractory GD, antithyroid drugs over 5 years with positive TRAb. Scientists built the TCR library using RNA that was extracted from PBMCs. CDR1 and CDR2 from the germline V gene are SNHLY and FYNNEI. The CDR3 runs 14 residues. Trimming at V came to 7 bases and at J to 5 bases, leaving 5 bases not matched to a gene. This clonotype was observed many times.

This clonotype was obtained from a female donor with Graves disease. This sample comprised peripheral blood mononuclear cells (PBMCs), obtained when the disease was refractory, from a patient treated with antithyroid drugs. V gene TRBV2 combines with J gene TRBJ1-4; the match to TRBD1 covers 9 bases. CDR3 sequence (DNA): TGTGCCAGCACTCCGGGACAGGGCAATGAAAAACTGTTTTTT. Translating gives CASTPGQGNEKLFF.